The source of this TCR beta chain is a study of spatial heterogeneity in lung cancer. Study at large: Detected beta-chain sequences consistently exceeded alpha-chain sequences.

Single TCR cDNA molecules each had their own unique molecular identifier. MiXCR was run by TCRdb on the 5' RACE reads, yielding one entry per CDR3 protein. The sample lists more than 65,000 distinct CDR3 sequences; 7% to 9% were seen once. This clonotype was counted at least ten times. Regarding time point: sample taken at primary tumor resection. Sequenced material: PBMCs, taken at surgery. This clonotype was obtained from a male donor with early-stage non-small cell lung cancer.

CDR3 nucleotide sequence: TGCAGCGTACTGGGACAGGGGGCCTACGAGCAGTACTTC. Translated, it gives CSVLGQGAYEQYF. The chain joins TRBV29-1 to TRBJ2-7, with TRBD1 identical over 11 bases. This CDR3 region has 13 residues. Germline V gives CDR1 SQVTM, CDR2 ANQGSEA. With V trimmed by 6 bases and J by 2 bases, 3 bases remained unmatched.